Each of the 31 T cell receptor beta chains below was sequenced from the same sample in a study of blood T cells in healthy people across ages. With a J-beta primer mix and a sample-barcoded 5' primer, a second PCR ran 7 to 11 cycles. Via MiXCR, TCRdb re-called the 5' RACE reads, giving one row per CDR3 protein. The table includes 800,000 or so distinct CDR3 sequences, approximately 25% detected once. These same records also appear under a second study, on T cells of mothers and their children.

Sequencing was carried out using blood. The receptors were sampled from a boy aged 10-17 years in good health.

This clonotype was observed a handful of times. The chain uses TRBV5-8 and TRBJ2-1; 10 bases fit TRBD2. The CDR3 extends over 17 amino acids. After removal of 10 bases from V and 4 bases from J, the junction contained 17 bases not matched to a gene. Germline values: CDR1 SGHTS, CDR2 YDEGEE. The CDR3 loop is CAGKPPSGGTRYNEQFF. The CDR3 DNA reads as TGTGCCGGCAAACCCCCTAGCGGGGGTACGCGGTACAATGAGCAGTTCTTC.

The table lists this clonotype with a few counts. This chain joins TRBV6-2 or TRBV6-3 and TRBJ2-2, with D possibly matching TRBD1 (5 bases). Per germline, CDR1 MNHEY and CDR2 SVGEGT. CDR3 length: 13 amino acids. V lost 6 bases and J lost 3, with 8 bases in between. The CDR3 DNA is TGTGCCAGCAGCGACAGTTACACCGGGGAGCTGTTTTTT. As protein: CASSDSYTGELFF.

This clonotype was counted between two and nine times. V gene TRBV28 combines with J gene TRBJ2-5, with D perhaps TRBD1 or TRBD2 (6 bases each). The CDR3 sequence is 16 residues long. Per the germline V gene, CDR1 is MDHEN and CDR2 is SYDVKM. V lost 4 bases and J lost 4, with 19 bases in between. The CDR3 DNA reads TGTGCCAGCAGTTACGGGGGACACCCAGGGTCAGAGACCCAGTACTTC. Its translation is CASSYGGHPGSETQYF.

The chain couples TRBV6-1 to TRBJ2-1, with TRBD2 identical over 13 bases. The trim removed 3 bases at V and 6 bases at J, leaving 8 bases unmatched. CDR1 and CDR2 from the germline V gene are MNHNS and SASEGT. The CDR3 covers 17 residues. CDR3 nucleotide sequence: TGTGCCAGCAGTGAGTCACGGACTAGCGGGGGTGCCAATGAGCAGTTCTTC. Translated: CASSESRTSGGANEQFF.

The chain uses TRBV4-1 and TRBJ2-5; the D is unclear. V was trimmed by 4 bases and J by 5 bases, leaving 17 bases between them. CDR1 and CDR2 (germline): MGHRA, YSYEKL. The CDR3 consists of 15 residues. CDR3: CASSPVRAPSETQYF. The CDR3 nucleotides read TGCGCCAGCAGCCCAGTTAGGGCCCCCTCTGAGACCCAGTACTTC.

The chain is built from TRBV9 and TRBJ1-2; D is possibly TRBD1 (5 bases). This CDR3 spans 17 amino acids. CDR1 is SGDLS and CDR2 is YYNGEE in the germline V gene. V dropped 0 bases and J dropped 8 bases, with 23 bases sitting between them. Written as DNA, the CDR3 is TGTGCCAGCAGCGTAGACCGGGAGAGCGGGACCGCGCGGGGCTACACCTTC. This encodes CASSVDRESGTARGYTF. The whole variable domain, remainder taken from reference TRBV9 and TRBJ1-2, is DSGVTQTPKHLITATGQRVTLRCSPRSGDLSVYWYQQSLDQGLQFLIQYYNGEERAKGNILERFSAQQFPDLHSELNLSSLELGDSALYFCASSVDRESGTARGYTFGSGTRLTVV.

The chain couples TRBV7-8 to TRBJ1-1, with TRBD1 matching 7 bases. V lost 5 bases and J lost 4; bases outside the gene matches: 7. This CDR3 is 14 amino acids long. CDR1 is SGHVS, CDR2 FQNEAQ, per germline. CDR3 amino acids: CASSPGGDFTEAFF. The CDR3 DNA sequence: TGTGCCAGCAGCCCAGGGGGGGATTTCACTGAAGCTTTCTTT.

The chain has TRBV7-9 and TRBJ1-2, with D unclear. Germline CDR1 is SEHNR and CDR2 is FQNEAQ (reference sequence). V was cut by 2 bases and J by 1 base, with 11 bases left in between. This CDR3 is 15 amino acids long. The CDR3 is CASSLSDLGNYGYTF. CDR3 nucleotides: TGTGCCAGCAGCTTATCCGACTTGGGTAACTATGGCTACACCTTC.

This clonotype has only a few counts. This CDR3 is CASSTERLGNTIYF. The CDR3 nucleotides are TGTGCCAGCAGTACCGAAAGGCTGGGAAACACCATATATTTT. The chain uses TRBV27 and TRBJ1-3; no reliable D call. CDR1 is MNHEY, CDR2 SMNVEV, per germline (reference sequence). This CDR3 spans 14 amino acids. Trimming shortened V by 5 bases and J by 4 bases, and 12 bases separated the two germline ends.

The chain couples TRBV20-1 to TRBJ1-1; the D is unclear. This CDR3 has 15 amino acids. Germline-derived CDR1 and CDR2 are DFQATT and SNEGSKA (reference sequence). Trimming shortened V by 3 bases and J by 3 bases, and 17 bases separated the two germline ends. CDR3 region: CSASRAPSGDTEAFF. The CDR3 DNA follows: TGCAGTGCTAGCCGAGCTCCTAGCGGGGACACTGAAGCTTTCTTT.

In this sample, this clonotype turned up a few times. J is TRBJ2-3 and V is TRBV4-1; unclear D gene. V lost 3 bases, J lost 4 bases, and 14 bases lay in between. Germline V lookup: CDR1 MGHRA, CDR2 YSYEKL. CDR3 size: 15 residues. The CDR3 coding sequence is TGCGCCAGCAGCCACCCAGACTCCCTAGCAGATACGCAGTATTTT. Translated: CASSHPDSLADTQYF.

The chain employs TRBV30 and TRBJ2-5, with D uncertain. The J call may not be correct, given that the DNA end is closer to TRBJ2-1. This CDR3 has 11 residues. Per germline, CDR1 GTSNPN and CDR2 SVGIG (reference sequence). The CDR3 region has the DNA TGTGCCTGGAGTGAGGGTAATGAGCAGTTCTTC. Translating it yields CAWSEGNEQFF.

The chain joins TRBV20-1 to TRBJ2-4, with D hard to call. Trimming removed 2 bases at V and 1 base at J, with 9 bases between. There are 14 residues in the CDR3. The germline gives CDR1 DFQATT, CDR2 SNEGSKA (reference sequence). CDR3 protein: CSARRNEAKNIQYF. The CDR3 nucleotides are TGCAGTGCTAGAAGAAATGAGGCCAAAAACATTCAGTACTTC.

This clonotype turned up a few times. The conserved phenylalanine or tryptophan normally closing the CDR3 is absent here, so this likely arose from a read error. The chain couples TRBV7-2 to TRBJ2-3; D gene ambiguous. V was pared by 5 bases and J by 7 bases, with 10 bases between. CDR3 length equals 12 residues. Germline CDR1 and CDR2: SGHTA and FQGNSA. CDR3 region: CASSAAGNTQYL. In nucleotides, the CDR3 is TGTGCCAGCAGCGCTGCTGGGAATACGCAGTATCTT.

Of note for this clonotype: Compared with germline, one end of the junction differs, possibly owing to a read error. The gene calls are TRBV7-9 and TRBJ1-2; possible D gene TRBD1, 6 bases. Looked up from germline, CDR1 is SEHNR and CDR2 is FQNEAQ (reference sequence). CDR3 length equals 13 residues. CDR3 in amino acids: CASSLGQIYGYTF. For the CDR3, the DNA is TGTGCCAGCAGTTTAGGACAGATCTATGGCTACACCTTC. The full variable domain, its missing parts supplied by reference TRBV7-9 and TRBJ1-2, is DTGVSQNPRHKITKRGQNVTFRCDPISEHNRLYWYRQTLGQGPEFLTYFQNEAQLEKSRLLSDRFSAERPKGSFSTLEIQRTEQGDSAMYLCASSLGQIYGYTFGSGTRLTVV.

This clonotype was seen a few times. Here the CDR3 DNA reads TGTGCCAGCAGTTTTGGCAGGCGGGATACGCAGTATTTT. It specifies CASSFGRRDTQYF. The gene calls are TRBV27 and TRBJ2-3; D remains unclear. V lost 3 bases to trimming and J lost 6 bases, with 10 bases between them. CDR3 size: 13 residues. CDR1 is MNHEY, CDR2 SMNVEV, per germline (reference sequence).

This clonotype was detected only a few times. The chain employs TRBV5-4 and TRBJ2-3; TRBD2 agrees at 12 bases. The CDR3 is 17 residues long. CDR1 is SGHNT and CDR2 is YYREEE in the germline V gene (reference sequence). V trimming: 5 bases; J trimming: 4 bases; junction bases outside the gene matches: 11. CDR3 DNA sequence: TGTGCCAGCAGTTCCCCACTAGCGGGAGGAGGGTCAGATACGCAGTATTTT. This sequence encodes CASSSPLAGGGSDTQYF.

This clonotype was seen only once. The junction shows a germline mismatch at one end, possibly a read error. The chain couples TRBV28 to TRBJ1-4; D gene uncertain. This CDR3 comprises 14 residues. CDR1 and CDR2 from the germline V gene are MDHEN and SYDVKM. The CDR3 region has the DNA TGTGCCGGCAGGTCGGCAGCAACTAATGAAAAACTGTTTTTT. Protein: CAGRSAATNEKLFF.

V gene TRBV12-3 or TRBV12-4 combines with J gene TRBJ2-1; the D is unclear. Trimming left V 3 bases short and J 4 bases short, with 16 bases between. The length of the CDR3 is 16 residues. CDR3 in amino acids: CASSLGSVVKYNEQFF. For the CDR3, the DNA is TGTGCCAGCAGTTTGGGTTCTGTCGTCAAATACAATGAGCAGTTCTTC.

This rearrangement joins TRBV14 to TRBJ2-3, with TRBD2 matching over 7 bases. CDR1 is SGHDN, CDR2 FVKESK, per germline. With 1 base clipped from V and 0 bases from J, the junction kept 7 bases outside the gene matches. The CDR3 loop spans 17 amino acids. The CDR3 DNA reads TGTGCCAGCAGCCAAGCCCCCGGGGAGGGGAGCACAGATACGCAGTATTTT. Amino acid sequence: CASSQAPGEGSTDTQYF. Based on the CDR3 plus reference TRBV14 and TRBJ2-3, the full variable domain is EAGVTQFPSHSVIEKGQTVTLRCDPISGHDNLYWYRRVMGKEIKFLLHFVKESKQDESGMPNNRFLAERTGGTYSTLKVQPAELEDSGVYFCASSQAPGEGSTDTQYFGPGTRLTVL.

The chain is built from TRBV5-1 and TRBJ2-1; D possibly uses TRBD1 or TRBD2 (5 bases each). The V gene's germline CDR1 is SGHRS and CDR2 YFSETQ. V lost 8 bases to trimming and J lost 3 bases, with 18 bases between them. The CDR3 loop spans 15 amino acids. The CDR3 DNA follows: TGCGCCAGTAGGGCCTTGAGGGGCGGCTACAATGAGCAGTTCTTC. It translates to CASRALRGGYNEQFF.

Concerning this clonotype: Germline is not matched at one junction end, which may reflect a read error. The chain is built from TRBV27 and TRBJ1-5; 9 bases align to TRBD1. The CDR3 contains 14 residues. CDR1 is MNHEY and CDR2 is SMNVEV in the germline V gene (reference sequence). CDR3 in DNA: TGTGCCAGCAGTAACAGGGGGCCTTATCAGCCCCTGCATTTT. Translating it yields CASSNRGPYQPLHF.

This chain joins TRBV29-1 and TRBJ1-1; D gene uncertain. V was clipped by 7 bases and J by 6 bases, with 12 bases between them. CDR1 is SQVTM, CDR2 ANQGSEA, per germline. The CDR3 contains 11 residues. In DNA form, the CDR3 reads TGCAGCGCGGGAGACGGCCCTGAAGCTTTCTTT. This codes for CSAGDGPEAFF.

The gene calls are TRBV11-1 and TRBJ2-1, with 11 positions matching TRBD1. The V gene's germline CDR1 is SGHAT and CDR2 FQDESV (reference sequence). Losses at the gene ends were 2 bases for V and 8 bases for J; bases not matched to a gene: 5. The CDR3 is 15 residues long. Here the CDR3 reads CASSLMDRGQDEQFF. In DNA form, the CDR3 reads TGTGCCAGCAGCTTAATGGACAGGGGGCAAGATGAGCAGTTCTTC.

This chain uses TRBV3-1 with TRBJ2-7; the match to TRBD1 covers 8 bases. Germline V CDR1 and CDR2: LGHDT, YNNKEL (reference sequence). V lost 1 base, J lost 2 bases, and 7 bases stayed unmatched. The CDR3 runs 16 residues. The CDR3 spells CASSQVRTGKPYEQYF. The CDR3 region has the DNA TGTGCCAGCAGCCAAGTGAGGACAGGGAAACCCTACGAGCAGTACTTC.

This clonotype has a handful of counts. The chain recombines TRBV4-3 with TRBJ2-5; 7 bases agree with TRBD2. The J call may be in error: the DNA end matches TRBJ2-1 better. CDR3 size: 14 residues. Germline V gene data show CDR1 as LGHNA and CDR2 as YSLEER. CDR3 bases: TGCGCCAGCAGCCAAGAACTAGCGAGCAATGAGCAGTTCTTC. This gives the protein CASSQELASNEQFF.

This clonotype was counted between two and nine times. V gene TRBV4-3 combines with J gene TRBJ2-1, with 9 bases aligning to TRBD2. The V gene's germline CDR1 is LGHNA and CDR2 YSLEER. Losses at the gene ends were 1 base for V and 3 bases for J; bases not matched to a gene: 1. This CDR3 comprises 15 residues. The CDR3 DNA reads TGCGCCAGCAGCCAAGTAGCGGGAGACTACAATGAGCAGTTCTTC. It specifies CASSQVAGDYNEQFF.

The chain couples TRBV29-1 to TRBJ2-7; 7 positions agree with TRBD1. After removal of 4 bases from V and 0 bases from J, the junction contained 3 bases not matched to a gene. Germline V CDR1 and CDR2: SQVTM, ANQGSEA. The CDR3 spans 13 residues. In nucleotides, the CDR3 is TGCAGCGTTGCCACAGGGGACTCCTACGAGCAGTACTTC. It codes for CSVATGDSYEQYF.

The table lists this clonotype with a count of one. A junction end diverges from the germline sequence, so it may reflect a read error. This rearrangement joins TRBV5-6 to TRBJ2-1, with 7 bases fitting TRBD2. The CDR3 totals 17 residues. The germline gives CDR1 SGHDT, CDR2 YYEEEE. The CDR3 region is CASSLLAGRSSYNEQFF. CDR3 DNA: TGTGCCAGTAGCTTGTTGGCCGGGAGGAGCTCCTACAATGAGCAGTTCTTC.

The J gene is TRBJ2-5, the V gene TRBV28; 9 positions agree with TRBD1. V gave up 7 bases and J gave up 5 bases; unmatched junction bases: 8. Germline CDR1 reads MDHEN; CDR2 reads SYDVKM. The CDR3 has 14 amino acids. Here the CDR3 DNA reads TGTGCCAGCACCATGGACAGGGGCCAGGAGACCCAGTACTTC. It specifies CASTMDRGQETQYF.

The CDR3 loop is CSARGSGRANEKLFF. The CDR3 DNA is TGCAGTGCTAGAGGATCTGGCAGGGCTAATGAAAAACTGTTTTTT. The chain employs TRBV20-1 and TRBJ1-4; weak D call: TRBD1 (5 bases). Germline CDR1 and CDR2: DFQATT and SNEGSKA (reference sequence). The CDR3 is 15 amino acids. Trimming pared 1 base from V and 3 bases from J, leaving 12 bases between.